Described below is a single T cell receptor beta chain sequence and its context. As yet, its antigen is unknown. The data belong to a study of blood T cells in healthy people across ages. Healthy Russian Caucasian donors spanned ages about 6 to 90 years. V trimming: 3 bases; J trimming: 5 bases; junction bases outside the gene matches: 7. Germline loops: CDR1 MGHRA, CDR2 YSYEKL. The CDR3 length is 14 residues. A second PCR, run for about 7 to 11 cycles, used a sample-barcoded 5' primer plus a J-beta primer mix. TCRdb processed the 5' RACE reads anew with MiXCR; each CDR3 protein has one entry. The sample shows under 2 million distinct CDR3 sequences, 30% to 35% of them seen only once. Regarding the study as a whole: Per-million-T-cell TCR beta diversity fell roughly linearly with age.

Sequencing used blood. The origin of this receptor is a woman aged 30 to 39 in good health. J is TRBJ2-7 and V is TRBV4-1, with 7 nucleotides matching TRBD1. In DNA, the CDR3 is TGCGCCAGCAGCCACGACAGGGTTGGTGACGAGCAGTACTTC. It translates to CASSHDRVGDEQYF.